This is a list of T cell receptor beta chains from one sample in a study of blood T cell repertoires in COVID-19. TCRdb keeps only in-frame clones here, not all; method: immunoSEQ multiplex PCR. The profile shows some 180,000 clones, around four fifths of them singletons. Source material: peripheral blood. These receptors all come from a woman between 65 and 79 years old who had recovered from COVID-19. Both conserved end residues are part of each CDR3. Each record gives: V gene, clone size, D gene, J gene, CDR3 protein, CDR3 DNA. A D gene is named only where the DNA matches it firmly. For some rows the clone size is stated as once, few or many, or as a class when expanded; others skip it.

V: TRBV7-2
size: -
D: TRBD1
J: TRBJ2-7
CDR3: CASSLGQATYEQYF
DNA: TGTGCCAGCAGCTTGGGACAGGCCACCTACGAGCAGTACTTC

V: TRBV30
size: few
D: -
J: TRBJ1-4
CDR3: CAWSGLEDEKLFF
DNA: TGTGCCTGGAGTGGCCTAGAGGATGAAAAACTGTTTTTT

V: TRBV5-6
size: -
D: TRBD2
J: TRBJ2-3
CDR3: CASSPLAGADTQYF
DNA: TGTGCCAGCAGTCCCCTAGCGGGCGCAGATACGCAGTATTTT

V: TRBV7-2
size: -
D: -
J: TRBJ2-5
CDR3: CASSLWAGPQETQYF
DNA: TGTGCCAGCAGCTTATGGGCGGGGCCCCAAGAGACCCAGTACTTC

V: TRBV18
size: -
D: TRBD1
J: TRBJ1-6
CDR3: CASSPGQGADSPLHF
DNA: TGTGCCAGCTCACCAGGGCAGGGGGCGGATTCACCCCTCCACTTT

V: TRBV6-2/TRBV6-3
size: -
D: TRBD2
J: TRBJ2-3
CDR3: CASSYPASGSADTQYF
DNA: TGTGCCAGCAGTTACCCGGCTAGCGGGAGTGCAGATACGCAGTATTTT

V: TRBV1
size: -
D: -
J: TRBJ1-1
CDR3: CTSSQARGTEAFF
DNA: TGCACCAGCAGCCAGGCCCGAGGTACTGAAGCTTTCTTT

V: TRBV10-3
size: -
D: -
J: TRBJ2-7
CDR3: CAISELGGHEQYF
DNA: TGTGCCATCAGTGAGTTGGGAGGTCACGAGCAGTACTTC

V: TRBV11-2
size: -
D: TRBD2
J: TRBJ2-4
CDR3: CASSLWGGEGAPF
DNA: TGTGCCAGCAGCTTATGGGGCGGGGAGGGAGCCCCCTTC

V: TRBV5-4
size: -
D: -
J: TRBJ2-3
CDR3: CASSPGELTDTQYF
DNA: TGTGCCAGCAGCCCGGGGGAACTCACAGATACGCAGTATTTT

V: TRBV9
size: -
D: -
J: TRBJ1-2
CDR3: CASSLAEYGYTF
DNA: TGTGCCAGCAGCTTGGCGGAGTATGGCTACACCTTC

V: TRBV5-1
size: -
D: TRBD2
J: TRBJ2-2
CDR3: CASSPAGAANTGELFF
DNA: TGCGCCAGCAGCCCAGCGGGAGCCGCGAACACCGGGGAGCTGTTTTTT

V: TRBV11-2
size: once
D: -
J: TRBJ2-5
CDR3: CASTLEGPGTQYF
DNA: TGTGCCAGCACCCTAGAGGGGCCAGGGACCCAGTACTTC

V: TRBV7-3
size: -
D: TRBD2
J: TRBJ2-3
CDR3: CASSRGGSGTANTDTQYF
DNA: TGTGCCAGCAGCCGAGGGGGTAGCGGGACGGCTAACACAGATACGCAGTATTTT

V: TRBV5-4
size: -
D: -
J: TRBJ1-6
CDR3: CASSPTGSKDNSPLHF
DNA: TGTGCCAGCAGCCCCACAGGGAGCAAGGATAATTCACCCCTCCACTTT

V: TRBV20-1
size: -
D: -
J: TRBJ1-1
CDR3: CSASPRTEAFF
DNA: TGCAGTGCTAGTCCCCGGACTGAAGCTTTCTTT

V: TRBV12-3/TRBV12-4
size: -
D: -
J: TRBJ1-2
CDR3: CASSSYREGYTF
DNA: TGTGCCAGCAGTTCCTACAGGGAGGGCTACACCTTC

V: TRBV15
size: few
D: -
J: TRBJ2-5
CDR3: CATSRDGSAEKETQYF
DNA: TGTGCCACCAGCAGAGATGGATCGGCGGAGAAAGAGACCCAGTACTTC

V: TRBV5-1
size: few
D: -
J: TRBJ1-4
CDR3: CASSLGDTATNEKLFF
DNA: TGCGCCAGCAGCTTGGGGGACACCGCAACTAATGAAAAACTGTTTTTT

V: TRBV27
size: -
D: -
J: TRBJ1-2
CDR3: CASSLNQGGEGYGYTF
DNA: TGTGCCAGCAGTTTAAATCAAGGGGGTGAAGGCTATGGCTACACCTTC

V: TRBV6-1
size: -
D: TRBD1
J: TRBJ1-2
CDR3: CASSDAPPLQGVGYGYTF
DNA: TGTGCCAGCAGTGATGCCCCCCCCCTACAGGGGGTTGGGTATGGCTACACCTTC

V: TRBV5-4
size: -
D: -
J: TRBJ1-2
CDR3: CASSQPPGDYGYTF
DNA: TGTGCCAGCAGCCAACCCCCAGGGGACTATGGCTACACCTTC

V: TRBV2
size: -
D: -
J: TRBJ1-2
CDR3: CASREGNYGYTF
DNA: TGTGCCAGTCGGGAGGGCAACTATGGCTACACCTTC

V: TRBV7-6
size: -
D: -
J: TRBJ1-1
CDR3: CASSPGVRGTEAFF
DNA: TGTGCCAGCAGCCCAGGGGTTAGGGGGACTGAAGCTTTCTTT

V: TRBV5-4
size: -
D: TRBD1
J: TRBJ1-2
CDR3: CASSKLRRTGRDGYTF
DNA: TGTGCCAGCAGCAAACTGAGGCGGACAGGGCGAGATGGCTACACCTTC

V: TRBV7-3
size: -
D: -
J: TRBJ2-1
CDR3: CASSSEGRPHNEQFF
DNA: TGTGCCAGCAGCTCCGAGGGGAGGCCCCACAATGAGCAGTTCTTC

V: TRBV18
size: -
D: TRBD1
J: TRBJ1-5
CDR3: CASSPADRAGQPQHF
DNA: TGTGCCAGCTCACCAGCTGACAGGGCTGGGCAGCCCCAGCATTTT

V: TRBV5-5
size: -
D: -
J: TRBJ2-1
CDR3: CASSLDLGGYNEQFF
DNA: TGTGCCAGCAGCTTGGACCTCGGGGGTTACAATGAGCAGTTCTTC

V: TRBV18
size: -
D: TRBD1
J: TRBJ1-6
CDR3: CASSEGQGINSPLHF
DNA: TGTGCCAGCTCAGAGGGACAGGGGATAAATTCACCCCTCCACTTT

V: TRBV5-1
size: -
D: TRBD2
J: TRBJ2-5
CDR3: CASSFSGLAALETQYF
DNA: TGCGCCAGCAGCTTTTCGGGACTAGCGGCGCTGGAGACCCAGTACTTC

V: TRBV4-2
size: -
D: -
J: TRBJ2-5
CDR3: CASSPGGSGHQETQYF
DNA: TGTGCCAGCAGCCCAGGCGGAAGCGGCCACCAAGAGACCCAGTACTTC

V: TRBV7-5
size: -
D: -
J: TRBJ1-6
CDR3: CVRSHLLPGQGSSYNSPLHF
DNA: TGTGTCAGAAGCCACTTATTACCGGGACAGGGCAGCTCCTATAATTCACCCCTCCACTTT

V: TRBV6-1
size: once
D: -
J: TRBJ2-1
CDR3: CASSEAPGSYNEQFF
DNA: TGTGCCAGCAGTGAAGCCCCGGGCTCCTACAATGAGCAGTTCTTC

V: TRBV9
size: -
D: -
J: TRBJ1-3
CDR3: CASSPRLEGSGNTIYF
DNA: TGTGCCAGCAGCCCCCGGTTAGAGGGCTCTGGAAACACCATATATTTT

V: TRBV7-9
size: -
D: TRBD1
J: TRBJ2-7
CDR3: CASSPLRQGAYEQYF
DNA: TGTGCCAGCAGCCCCCTCCGACAGGGAGCCTACGAGCAGTACTTC

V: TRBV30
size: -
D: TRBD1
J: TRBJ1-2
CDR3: CAWSAGTGRGYGYTF
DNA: TGTGCCTGGAGTGCCGGGACAGGGAGAGGCTATGGCTACACCTTC

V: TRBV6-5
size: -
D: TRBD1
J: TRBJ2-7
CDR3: CASSQGAFSYEQYF
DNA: TGTGCCAGCAGTCAGGGGGCCTTCTCCTACGAGCAGTACTTC

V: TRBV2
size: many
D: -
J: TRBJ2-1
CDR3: CASMDNSYNEQFF
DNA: TGTGCCAGTATGGACAACTCCTACAATGAGCAGTTCTTC

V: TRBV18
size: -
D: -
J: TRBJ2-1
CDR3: CASSPKAGLSSYNEQFF
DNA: TGTGCCAGCTCACCCAAAGCGGGCTTAAGCTCCTACAATGAGCAGTTCTTC

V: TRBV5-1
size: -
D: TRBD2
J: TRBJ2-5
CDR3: CASKGLAGQETQYF
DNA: TGCGCCAGCAAGGGACTAGCGGGACAAGAGACCCAGTACTTC

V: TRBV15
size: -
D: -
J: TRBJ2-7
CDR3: CATSRDFPRQDAGQYF
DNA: TGTGCCACCAGCAGAGATTTCCCCCGACAGGACGCCGGGCAGTACTTC

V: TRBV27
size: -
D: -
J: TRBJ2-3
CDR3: CASRPRGYF
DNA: TGTGCCAGCAGGCCACGGGGGTATTTT

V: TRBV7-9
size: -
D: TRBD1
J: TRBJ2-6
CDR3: CASSPPDRRKHSGANVLTF
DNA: TGTGCCAGCAGCCCCCCGGACAGGCGAAAACACTCTGGGGCCAACGTCCTGACTTTC

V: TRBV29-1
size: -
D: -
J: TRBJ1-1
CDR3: CSVDHTTDSPPGEAFF
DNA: TGCAGCGTTGACCATACCACGGACAGCCCACCGGGTGAAGCTTTCTTT

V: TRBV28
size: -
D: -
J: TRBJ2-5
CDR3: CASSLIVWGRKETQYF
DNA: TGTGCCAGCAGTTTAATTGTGTGGGGGCGGAAAGAGACCCAGTACTTC

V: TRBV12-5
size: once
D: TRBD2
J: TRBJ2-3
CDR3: CASGLPRPGRALGGTDTQYF
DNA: TGTGCTAGTGGTTTGCCACGGCCAGGGAGGGCTTTGGGGGGTACAGATACGCAGTATTTT